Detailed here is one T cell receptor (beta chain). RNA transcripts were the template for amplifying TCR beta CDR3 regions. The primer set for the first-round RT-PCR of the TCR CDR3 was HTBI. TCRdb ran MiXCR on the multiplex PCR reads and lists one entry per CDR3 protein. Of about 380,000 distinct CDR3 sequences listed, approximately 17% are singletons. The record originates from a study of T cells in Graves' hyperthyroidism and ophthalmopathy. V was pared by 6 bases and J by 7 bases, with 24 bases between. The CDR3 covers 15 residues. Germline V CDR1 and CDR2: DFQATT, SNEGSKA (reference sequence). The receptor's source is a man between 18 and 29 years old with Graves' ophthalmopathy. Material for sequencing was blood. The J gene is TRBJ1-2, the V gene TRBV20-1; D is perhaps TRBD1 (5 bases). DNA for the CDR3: TGCAGTGCCGAAGGGGATTTTTCTCATAAGAGTGGCTACACCTTC. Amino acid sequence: CSAEGDFSHKSGYTF.